This entry lists 17 T cell receptor beta chains sequenced from one sample in a study of T cell repertoires in cytomegalovirus infection. TCRdb redid the calling of the reads with MiXCR, one entry per CDR3 protein. The sample has about 600,000 distinct CDR3 sequences; more than 20% are singletons. Sequenced input: CD8+ T cells from PBMCs. The source is a human donor in good health (CMV status not recorded). Some clones in this sample may be carry-over from other donors' samples.

This clonotype was seen ten or more times. The CDR3 spells CASSLNRVPSAELFF. The CDR3 DNA sequence: TGTGCCAGCAGCCTAAACAGGGTTCCCAGTGCGGAACTGTTTTTT. The chain has TRBV7-2 and TRBJ1-4; D is perhaps TRBD1 (6 bases). The CDR3 is 15 amino acids. The V gene lost 5 bases and the J gene lost 12 bases, with 22 bases spanning the gap. Germline V lookup: CDR1 SGHTA, CDR2 FQGNSA.

This clonotype was recorded a few times. The rearrangement links TRBV7-3 to TRBJ2-3, with D perhaps assigned TRBD1 or TRBD2 (6 bases each). This CDR3 contains 17 residues. Germline V gene sequence: CDR1 SGHTA, CDR2 FQGTGA. V lost 5 bases, J lost 4 bases, and 22 bases lay in between. The CDR3 coding sequence is TGTGCCAGCAGCCCGCCGGGGGCGGTAGGTTCCGCAGATACGCAGTATTTT. It encodes CASSPPGAVGSADTQYF.

This clonotype was picked up many times. V usage is TRBV28 and J usage is TRBJ2-1, with TRBD2 matching over 8 bases. Germline loops: CDR1 MDHEN, CDR2 SYDVKM. CDR3 size: 14 residues. The V gene end was trimmed by 8 bases and the J gene end by 6 bases; junction bases not matched to a gene: 9. The CDR3, as DNA: TGTGCCAGCTCGATAGCGGGGAATTTCAATGAGCAGTTCTTC. Its protein product is CASSIAGNFNEQFF.

This clonotype was observed many times. V and J are TRBV19 and TRBJ2-6; D call uncertain. Trimming shortened V by 7 bases and J by 0 bases, and 4 bases separated the two germline ends. Germline-derived CDR1 and CDR2 are LNHDA and SQIVND (reference sequence). The CDR3 runs to 13 residues. The CDR3 here is CASTISGANVLTF. Written as DNA, the CDR3 is TGTGCCAGTACCATCTCTGGGGCCAACGTCCTGACTTTC.

This clonotype was seen at least ten times. This rearrangement joins TRBV6-2 or TRBV6-3 to TRBJ2-1; maybe TRBD2 (5 bases). CDR1 and CDR2 (germline): MNHEY, SVGEGT. The germline V and J ends were trimmed by 10 bases and 4 bases, with 17 bases remaining between them. There are 14 residues in the CDR3. The CDR3 here is CATEEPRRYNEQFF. The CDR3 region has the DNA TGTGCCACCGAGGAGCCTAGGAGGTACAATGAGCAGTTCTTC.

This clonotype was picked up a small number of times. The chain employs TRBV7-8 and TRBJ1-1; D is undetermined. Per germline, CDR1 SGHVS and CDR2 FQNEAQ. Between the trimmed V and J ends, which lost 1 base and 6 bases, there was a span of 6 bases. This CDR3 region has 12 residues. The CDR3 protein is CASSLVVAEAFF. The CDR3 DNA is TGTGCCAGCAGCTTAGTCGTGGCTGAAGCTTTCTTT. Using reference TRBV7-8 and TRBJ1-1 for the parts outside the CDR3, the full variable domain is GAGVSQSPRYKVAKRGQDVALRCDPISGHVSLFWYQQALGQGPEFLTYFQNEAQLDKSGLPSDRFFAERPEGSVSTLKIQRTQQEDSAVYLCASSLVVAEAFFGQGTRLTVV.

This clonotype showed up just a few times. This chain connects TRBV4-1 to TRBJ2-1; 11 bases agree with TRBD2. The V and J ends lost 2 bases and 13 bases, in that order; junction bases with no gene match: 7. The CDR3 loop spans 14 amino acids. The germline CDR1 and CDR2 sequences are MGHRA and YSYEKL. The CDR3 bases are TGCGCCAGCAGCCAACTAGCGGGGGGCCTTTTACAGTTCTTC. Protein product: CASSQLAGGLLQFF.

This clonotype occurred many times. V gene TRBV12-3 or TRBV12-4 combines with J gene TRBJ2-7; 10 bases align to TRBD2. Trimming took 3 bases from V and 6 from J; bases not matched to a gene: 8. The CDR3 contains 15 residues. The CDR3 DNA sequence: TGTGCCAGCAGTTTGGGGACTAGCGTATCGGGCGAGCAGTACTTC. Amino acid sequence: CASSLGTSVSGEQYF.

The chain is built from TRBV5-1 and TRBJ1-4, with 9 bases that match TRBD1. After removal of 1 base from V and 1 base from J, the junction contained 2 bases not matched to a gene. Germline V lookup: CDR1 SGHRS, CDR2 YFSETQ. This CDR3 contains 16 residues. CDR3 protein: CASSLSGQGTNEKLFF. The CDR3 region has the DNA TGCGCCAGCAGCTTGTCGGGACAGGGAACTAATGAAAAACTGTTTTTT.

This clonotype was recorded many times. The chain combines TRBV7-9 with TRBJ2-3; TRBD2 matches at 8 bases. This CDR3 comprises 16 residues. The junction had 7 bases not matched to a gene; V was cut back by 5 bases and J by 0 bases. CDR1 is SEHNR, CDR2 FQNEAQ, per germline (reference sequence). In DNA, the CDR3 is TGTGCCAGCAGCCCCGAAGCGGGGGCTAGCACAGATACGCAGTATTTT. This gives the protein CASSPEAGASTDTQYF.

A few counts support this clonotype. The rearrangement links TRBV3-1 to TRBJ1-1; D is undetermined. The germline V gene has CDR1 LGHDT and CDR2 YNNKEL (reference sequence). CDR3 length: 16 residues. Trimming pared 0 bases from V and 3 bases from J, leaving 14 bases between. Written as DNA, the CDR3 is TGTGCCAGCAGCCAAGATGAGGCAGGCGGTGACACTGAAGCTTTCTTT. Protein: CASSQDEAGGDTEAFF.

This clonotype was seen only a few times. The chain couples TRBV5-5 to TRBJ1-1; D unresolved. CDR3 length: 15 residues. From germline, CDR1 is SGHKS and CDR2 YYEKEE (reference sequence). The V and J ends lost 0 bases and 0 bases respectively, with 9 bases between them. The DNA for the CDR3 is TGTGCCAGCAGCTTGGTGGCAGCCCTGAACACTGAAGCTTTCTTT. It codes for CASSLVAALNTEAFF.

The CDR3 DNA sequence: TGTGCCAGCAGTTTGGGGCAGGGCGGGGGAAGGGAGACCCAGTACTTC. Its translation is CASSLGQGGGRETQYF. The chain employs TRBV28 and TRBJ2-5; 7 bases line up with TRBD2. With 3 bases clipped from V and 5 bases from J, the junction kept 12 bases outside the gene matches. Germline-derived CDR1 and CDR2 are MDHEN and SYDVKM. This CDR3 is built from 16 residues.

This clonotype was counted between two and nine times. The rearrangement links TRBV10-3 to TRBJ2-7; D possibly corresponds to TRBD1 (6 bases). The germline CDR1 and CDR2 sequences are ENHRY and SYGVKD. The CDR3 is made up of 15 amino acids. Trimming removed 0 bases at V and 5 bases at J, with 14 bases between. The CDR3 DNA reads TGTGCCATCAGTGAGTCGCGGCAGGGGTTTGACGAGCAGTACGTC. This translates into CAISESRQGFDEQYV.

This clonotype was counted a few times. The genes are TRBV7-9 and TRBJ2-3, with 8 positions matching TRBD2. The J segment lost 6 bases and the V segment lost 5 bases, leaving 13 bases of the junction unmatched. In germline, CDR1 is SEHNR, CDR2 FQNEAQ (reference sequence). This CDR3 has 16 amino acids. CDR3 coding DNA: TGTGCCAGCAGCCCAGGAGAGCGGGGGCCAACGGATACGCAGTATTTT. Amino acids: CASSPGERGPTDTQYF.

This clonotype occurred a few times. As DNA, the CDR3 is TGTGCCAGCAGCCAGTTCCGGGACCTAACCTACAATGAGCAGTTCTTC. This encodes CASSQFRDLTYNEQFF. The chain links TRBV14 to TRBJ2-1, with D possibly called TRBD1 or TRBD2 (5 bases each). Germline V CDR1 and CDR2: SGHDN, FVKESK. Trimming removed 3 bases at V and 2 bases at J, with 14 bases between. This CDR3 is 16 amino acids long.

This clonotype occurred a few times. The rearrangement links TRBV5-1 to TRBJ2-3, with D perhaps matching TRBD1 or TRBD2 (5 bases each). Trimming took off 1 base at V and 2 bases at J, with 11 bases between the two ends. Germline CDR1 and CDR2: SGHRS and YFSETQ. CDR3 length equals 15 residues. CDR3 DNA: TGCGCCAGCAGCTTGAGAAGAGGGGTCACAGATACGCAGTATTTT. It translates to CASSLRRGVTDTQYF.